These T cell receptor beta chains were read from a single sample in a study of T cells expressing NK-cell markers. TCRdb reprocessed the 5' RACE reads, with one entry per CDR3 protein and no DNA. This sample's clone table lists roughly 160,000 distinct CDR3 sequences. The sequenced sample consisted of blood T cells: a sorted CD56 or NKG2C T cell subset, CD4+ or CD8+ T cells, or bulk PBMC T cells (not recorded which). All receptors come from a woman aged 18 to 75 in good health. Both conserved end residues are part of each CDR3.

v_gene	j_gene	CDR3aa
TRBV28	TRBJ1-5	CASTILGNQPQHF
TRBV12-3/TRBV12-4	TRBJ1-2	CASSYRDYGYTF
TRBV12-3/TRBV12-4	TRBJ2-1	CASTSLGLAGRDEQFF
TRBV10-3	TRBJ1-5	CAISGGQGSQPQHF
TRBV5-1	TRBJ1-5	CASSLAYGQPQHF
TRBV7-3	TRBJ2-3	CASSSMGARTDTQYF
TRBV18	TRBJ2-6	CASSPVRVGANVLTF
TRBV24-1	TRBJ2-7	CATSDPDRDEQYF
TRBV5-1	TRBJ1-3	CASSETGSGNTIYF
TRBV28	TRBJ1-5	CASSQGEQPQHF
TRBV9	TRBJ2-7	CASSPLASDYEQYF
TRBV5-1	TRBJ2-1	CASSWGPGQGGVEQFF
TRBV15	TRBJ2-1	CATSRDRASLQQFF
TRBV7-6	TRBJ2-7	CASSLNGGTSSSEQYF
TRBV7-3	TRBJ1-5	CASSPGRGYSNQPQHF
TRBV15	TRBJ2-7	CATSKGIDYEQYF
TRBV5-1	TRBJ1-1	CASSLSQGASEAFF
TRBV7-8	TRBJ2-1	CASSRLARSYNEQFF
TRBV30	TRBJ1-5	CAWVGHGVSQPQHF
TRBV5-1	TRBJ2-1	CASSLRGTGGYNEQFF
TRBV20-1	TRBJ2-7	CSASQGAYEQYF
TRBV5-6	TRBJ1-2	CASSPSPTPIGGYTF
TRBV27	TRBJ1-2	CASRDGYGYTF
TRBV28	TRBJ2-7	CASSLRGIYEQYF
TRBV12-5	TRBJ2-7	CASRRDTYEQYF
TRBV7-2	TRBJ1-1	CASTTGGFTEAFF
TRBV7-8	TRBJ2-3	CASRDRRSTDTQYF
TRBV10-3	TRBJ1-6	CAIRWDNSSYNSPLHF
TRBV12-3/TRBV12-4	TRBJ2-6	CASNRGSAANVLTF
TRBV4-2	TRBJ2-3	CASSQDLTSGSNTQYF
TRBV5-1	TRBJ1-1	CASSFDGANGEAFF
TRBV15	TRBJ1-5	CATRKGGTSQPQHF
TRBV20-1	TRBJ2-5	CSASRETQETQYF
TRBV10-3	TRBJ2-7	CAISESGEGEQYF
TRBV2	TRBJ2-2	CASSGLSNTGELFF
TRBV20-1	TRBJ2-5	CSARIQPGPQETQYF
TRBV27	TRBJ1-1	CASCIDRDRGEAFF
TRBV20-1	TRBJ2-7	CSANVVNEQYF
TRBV7-9	TRBJ2-5	CASSPRLRNQQTQYF
TRBV6-2/TRBV6-3	TRBJ2-7	CASSKGQIYEQYF
TRBV5-1	TRBJ2-1	CASSLLAGLKNEQFF
TRBV6-5	TRBJ2-3	CASSSRRGTSGFTDTQYF
TRBV20-1	TRBJ2-2	CSARAGFGTGELFF
TRBV7-9	TRBJ1-2	CASSGGGHGYTF
TRBV20-1	TRBJ1-4	CSARDSTAGDEKLFF
TRBV7-9	TRBJ1-1	CASSLMTGKSEAFF
TRBV6-1	TRBJ1-4	CASSEGQGGEKLFF
TRBV4-2	TRBJ2-5	CASSQGLAGGRETQYF